These T cell receptor beta chains were read from a single sample in a study of T cells expressing NK-cell markers. TCRdb re-called the 5' RACE reads and gives one entry per CDR3 protein, without DNA. The repertoire table contains 550,000 or so distinct CDR3 sequences. Sequenced material: blood T cells: a sorted CD56 or NKG2C T cell subset, CD4+ or CD8+ T cells, or bulk PBMC T cells (not recorded which). The receptors shown here come from a man aged 18-30 years in good health. Both conserved end residues are part of each CDR3.

j_call v_call cdr3_aa
TRBJ2-3 TRBV2 CASSDSTNPTDTQYF
TRBJ1-4 TRBV29-1 CSVEGAWGEKLFF
TRBJ2-2 TRBV7-3 CASSKWVSVGGELFF
TRBJ2-1 TRBV15 CATSRPRGSDEQFF
TRBJ2-2 TRBV3-1 CASSQVPDTITGELFF
TRBJ1-1 TRBV10-3 CAISESGIKAFF
TRBJ2-5 TRBV5-1 CASSQTSGQETQYF
TRBJ2-1 TRBV18 CASSPRGQGQSYNEQFF
TRBJ2-1 TRBV6-5 CASSYSEGLEQFF
TRBJ2-7 TRBV9 CASSVASSGWNEQYF
TRBJ2-3 TRBV20-1 CSAIASGIVRRPTDTQYF
TRBJ2-2 TRBV5-4 CASSSRGPNTGELFF
TRBJ2-1 TRBV10-3 CAISFSGEEDEQFF
TRBJ2-5 TRBV15 CATSRDFRAVETQYF
TRBJ2-1 TRBV3-1 CASKLGLAGGGEQFF
TRBJ2-2 TRBV11-2 CASSLVWLADTGELFF
TRBJ1-5 TRBV20-1 CSANRDREFRDQPQHF
TRBJ1-2 TRBV7-3 CASSLTGGPGFYGYTF
TRBJ2-5 TRBV20-1 CSARGPSRMAETQYF
TRBJ2-3 TRBV6-5 CASSLGQVDTQYF
TRBJ2-3 TRBV5-1 CASSFIGIGLAGSDTQYF
TRBJ2-1 TRBV7-2 CASSLALAGSSGEQFF
TRBJ1-6 TRBV20-1 CSAGDTGSPLHF
TRBJ1-3 TRBV15 CATSRGTGSTGNTIYF
TRBJ1-1 TRBV24-1 CATSDYGTPEAFF
TRBJ2-3 TRBV20-1 CSARDSSGLVSHTQYF
TRBJ2-1 TRBV9 CASSGQTRVEQFF
TRBJ2-5 TRBV21-1 CASREGRAAFQETQYF
TRBJ2-3 TRBV3-1 CASSQELAGGPVSSYF
TRBJ2-7 TRBV5-5 CASSLSGSFYEQYF
TRBJ2-4 TRBV20-1 CSDPGSQLAKNIQYF
TRBJ2-1 TRBV7-9 CASSSGPGNEQFF
TRBJ2-1 TRBV12-3/TRBV12-4 CASSGGQDKFYNEQFF
TRBJ2-1 TRBV28 CASFGDREYNEQFF
TRBJ2-1 TRBV29-1 CSALLRTSGRARSSYNEQFF
TRBJ2-1 TRBV29-1 CSVRIADEQFF
TRBJ1-5 TRBV27 CASSSHRGLGNQPQHF
TRBJ1-1 TRBV12-3/TRBV12-4 CASSLFLNTEAFF
TRBJ1-5 TRBV14 CASSQDFRQPQHF
TRBJ2-3 TRBV20-1 CSAEDNGPTDTQYF
TRBJ2-7 TRBV19 CASSTQTSGEQYF
TRBJ2-3 TRBV30 CAWINGGADTQYF
TRBJ2-2 TRBV29-1 CSVAMGDQGTGELFF
TRBJ2-1 TRBV24-1 CATSGVTEQFF
TRBJ2-1 TRBV7-2 CASSLVFLGSYNEQFF
TRBJ1-2 TRBV4-1 CASSQPATGHRYGYTF
TRBJ2-3 TRBV11-2 CASSGRGDWGTDTQYF
TRBJ2-7 TRBV20-1 CSARDYVGTTQLGGHEQYF
TRBJ1-4 TRBV2 CASSPKTGIDEKLFF